This TCR beta chain derives from a study of T-cell reconstitution after alpha-beta-depleted transplantation in children. Molecular barcoding with unique molecular identifiers was used for the TCRbeta library. MiXCR, run by TCRdb on the PCR reads, gives a single entry per CDR3 protein. The table includes 60,000 to 85,000 distinct CDR3 sequences, 15% to 20% detected once. About this clonotype itself: Its antigen remains unknown.

Study-wide findings and caveats: Several hundred rapidly expanded clones from non-depleted graft cells reportedly supplied alpha-beta T cells about two months post-transplant. The authors attributed T-cell counts and diversity one year after transplant mostly to newly produced T cells.

The CDR3 spans 12 residues. Germline-derived CDR1 and CDR2 are SQVTM and ANQGSEA. The V gene lost 1 base and the J gene lost 2 bases, with 5 bases spanning the gap. This sample comprised PBMCs, mostly from graft donor cells, obtained 360 days after TCRalphabeta/CD19-depleted stem cell transplant. The chain combines TRBV29-1 with TRBJ1-1; D remains ambiguous. The sequence was collected from a male patient under 10 years old who had a stem cell transplant for acute lymphoblastic leukemia, so the T cells may come from the graft donor. The CDR3 nucleotides read TGCAGCGTTGAAGTCAGAAACACTGAAGCTTTCTTT. Its translation: CSVEVRNTEAFF.